This T cell receptor (beta chain) was documented in a study of T cell responses to AZD1222 COVID-19 vaccine (dated by TCRdb to the early 2020s). General notes on the study: AZD1222 recipients with second doses at about 4 weeks or about 12 weeks were pooled, because spike-specific TCR depth and breadth did not differ between schedules. Enrollment into the trials was organized by age into subgroups of 18-55, 56-69 and 70-plus years, and those subgroups contained approximately 150, 30 and 60 TCR-sequenced participants, respectively. A total of more than 230 trial participants underwent TCR sequencing, of whom approximately 200 had received two doses of AZD1222 and approximately 25 had received two doses of the MenACWY control vaccine.

To note about this clone: This receptor's antigen is unknown. No base-level quality is on record; no much larger clone is a single base apart.

Per the germline V gene, MNHEY is the CDR1 and SVGAGI is the CDR2. Taken from cysteine to phenylalanine, the CDR3 has 10 residues. Here the CDR3 DNA is all that survives: 30 bases in frame from base 1. V gives up 8 bases and J gives up 10 bases, and the segment between their germline ends measures 11 bases. The CDR3 regions of human TCRbeta chains were analyzed by immunosequencing. From the authors' description of their analysis: TCRs in the repertoires were compared against a reference library of SARS-CoV-2-specific TCRs that had been generated with the MIRA antigen-specificity platform. Breadth was defined as the fraction of unique TCRs that were SARS-CoV-2-associated, and depth was defined as the fraction of total T cells that were SARS-CoV-2-associated. Using the MIRA data, every spike-specific TCR was mapped to the spike region that the TCR reacted to and assigned to either a CD4 or a CD8 class. Log10-transformed breadth and depth values were compared by one-way ANOVA with Sidak's multiple comparisons tests. TCRdb retrieved this table from immuneACCESS and kept in-frame rearrangements only. Not all clones are present; in checked studies, unresolved V genes account for under half, and no reason is known for the remainder. That table gives V, J and clone size, and the DNA gave D and trimming. This sample lists approximately 140,000 clones; more than 75% were detected once. Around 5.2% of the sample is held by the ten biggest clonotypes.

Here is what the overall study found, with its caveats: Participants were mostly white British, with more females than males. The authors suggested clonal diversity may have been underestimated. Vaccine-associated CD4 TCRs spanned the whole spike protein, with dominant responses in regions 160-218 and 743-854. Conclusions about previously exposed vaccinees were limited because only 6 or 7 AZD1222 recipients were SARS-CoV-2 seropositive at baseline. After two AZD1222 doses, both the breadth and the depth of spike-specific TCRs were significantly higher than at day 0 and than in MenACWY recipients. In the small 56-69-year group, the increase in depth fell short of significance, most likely because of low power. Because no samples from the day 14 peak response were available, repertoires could be characterized only after the peak T cell response. Epitopes outside the regions mutated in the B.1.351 and B.1.1.7 variants were reportedly recognized by nearly half of the unique spike-specific TCRs.

This specimen's time point label, per the study, means: baseline before first vaccination. Vaccinee samples came from UK trials COV001 and COV002, including a single-blind randomized controlled phase 2/3 trial of AZD1222 (ChAdOx1 nCoV-19) in healthy adults. Trial participant PBMC samples were collected at day 0 and day 28 after the second dose for TCRbeta chain sequencing. The sample was peripheral blood, taken on day 0 of AZD1222 vaccination. The rearrangement joined TRBV6-5 to TRBJ1-1, with the D gene not confidently named. The TCR sequence derives from an adult in good health. The base sequence is TGTGCCAGCGCACCGCCACGAGCTTTCTTT. The resulting protein is CASAPPRAFF.